This is a list of T cell receptor beta chains from one sample in a study of blood T cells in healthy people across ages. One entry per CDR3 protein results from TCRdb running MiXCR on the 5' RACE reads. This sample has fewer than 650,000 distinct CDR3 sequences, with about 27% found just once. These data were also reused for a study on T cells of mothers and their children.

Sequencing was performed on blood. The receptors originated from a boy between 2 and 15 years old in good health. Both conserved end residues are part of each CDR3. Each record gives: clone size, J gene, D gene, V gene, CDR3 DNA, CDR3 protein. D genes are given only for firm matches. The size of a clone is reported for some rows only, either as once, few or many, or as a class for expanded clones.

>-|TRBJ1-2|-|TRBV21-1
TGTGCCAGCAGCAAAGAGGCAAGACTCAAAAGCGGGACAGGGGGCCGGGTCTATGGCTACACCTTC
CASSKEARLKSGTGGRVYGYTF
>few|TRBJ2-1|TRBD2|TRBV4-3
TGCGCCAGCAGCCAAGAGTCTAGCGGGAGGGCTTATGAGCAGTTCTTC
CASSQESSGRAYEQFF
>few|TRBJ2-1|TRBD2|TRBV15
TGTGCCACCAGCAGAGGCGCGGGAGAGTCCTACAATGAGCAGTTCTTC
CATSRGAGESYNEQFF
>few|TRBJ2-1|TRBD2|TRBV12-3/TRBV12-4
TGTGCCAGCAGTTTTTCGACTAGCGGGAGCAATGAGCAGTTCTTC
CASSFSTSGSNEQFF
>-|TRBJ2-1|TRBD2|TRBV7-9
TGTGCCAGCAGCTTAAAGCGGGGGGGCGGGTCCTACAATGAGCAGTTCTTC
CASSLKRGGGSYNEQFF
>few|TRBJ1-1|-|TRBV6-5
TGTGCCAGCAGTTACTCGAATTGGGCAGGGACCACTGAAGCTTTCTTT
CASSYSNWAGTTEAFF
>few|TRBJ2-7|TRBD1|TRBV27
TGTGCCAGCAGTCTCACAGGGGGCCCACTCTACGAGCAGTACTTC
CASSLTGGPLYEQYF
>few|TRBJ1-5|-|TRBV7-2
TGTGCCAGCAGCTTAGTCCCGGGTATGGGCAATCAGCCCCAGCATTTT
CASSLVPGMGNQPQHF
>-|TRBJ1-2|-|TRBV20-1
TGCAGTGCTAGTCGCCCAGATGGAGTGTATGGCTACACCTTC
CSASRPDGVYGYTF
>few|TRBJ2-2|-|TRBV5-1
TGCGCCAGCAGCCCTGTGGCAGGGGACGCCGGGGAGCAGTTTTTT
CASSPVAGDAGEQFF
>-|TRBJ2-5|TRBD2|TRBV5-1
TGCGCCAGCAGCTTTACTAGCGTAGAGACCCAGTACTTC
CASSFTSVETQYF
>-|TRBJ2-4|-|TRBV20-1
TGCAGTGCTAGAATTGGCCCCCTGACCAAAAACATTCAGTACTTC
CSARIGPLTKNIQYF
>-|TRBJ2-7|-|TRBV7-9
TGTGCCAGCAGCTCACCGAGGGGGGGGGCCTGCGAGCAGTACTTC
CASSSPRGGACEQYF
>-|TRBJ1-2|-|TRBV14
TGTGCCAGCAGCCAAGAGCTCCTCCCTAACTATGGCTACACCTTC
CASSQELLPNYGYTF
>few|TRBJ2-1|TRBD1|TRBV7-7
TGTGCCAGCAGCTCAGGGACAGGGGTCTACAATGAGCAGTTCTTC
CASSSGTGVYNEQFF
>-|TRBJ1-6|TRBD1|TRBV12-3/TRBV12-4
TGTGCCAGCAGTCCAGGGACAGCGTATTCACCCCTCCACTTT
CASSPGTAYSPLHF
>few|TRBJ1-5|-|TRBV12-3/TRBV12-4
TGTGCCAGCAGTTTGAGGGGTTGGAGCAATCAGCCCCAGCATTTT
CASSLRGWSNQPQHF
>-|TRBJ2-1|-|TRBV27
TGTGCCAGCAGTTTAGCCCGCGGGGCCATCTACAATGAGCAGTTCTTC
CASSLARGAIYNEQFF
>few|TRBJ2-6|-|TRBV6-2/TRBV6-3
TGTGCCAGCAGTTCGAGTTCATCTGGGGCCAACGTCCTGACTTTC
CASSSSSSGANVLTF
>-|TRBJ2-7|-|TRBV3-1
TGTGCCAGCAGCCAAGATGACAGGCGGAGGGGCGAGCAGTACTTC
CASSQDDRRRGEQYF
>-|TRBJ2-2|TRBD2|TRBV20-1
TGCAGTGCTCAAGCGGGAGGTGGCGGGGAGCTGTTTTTT
CSAQAGGGGELFF
>few|TRBJ2-1|-|TRBV5-1
TGCGCCAGCAGCTTGGGGGAACGCTTCCCTCCGGCGGGGCCCTACAATGAGCAGTTCTTC
CASSLGERFPPAGPYNEQFF
>few|TRBJ1-3|TRBD1|TRBV5-1
TGCGCCAGCAGCCCCGGACAGGGACACGGAAACACCATATATTTT
CASSPGQGHGNTIYF